The 8 T cell receptor beta chains reported below all come from one sample, sequenced in a study of long-term antiretroviral therapy in people with HIV. With survey level as its setting, the immunoSEQ assay was v3.0. Measured with immunoSEQ multiplex PCR; TCRdb has only the in-frame clones, and not every one. The sample contains tens of thousands of clones, 90% to 95% of which appear only once. The material sequenced was unsorted PBMCs, taken just over 7.3 years after starting antiretroviral therapy. These receptors originate from a man between 50 and 59 years old with HIV.

This clone came up a few times. The gene calls are TRBV4-3 and TRBJ2-5; D is perhaps TRBD2 (5 bases). Germline V lookup: CDR1 LGHNA, CDR2 YSLEER. CDR3 length: 15 amino acids. V lost 2 bases and J 5 bases, leaving 15 bases between the germline ends. This CDR3 is CASSQKRAASETQYF. The DNA for the CDR3 is TGCGCCAGCAGCCAAAAGAGGGCGGCGAGCGAGACCCAGTACTTC.

V gene TRBV2 combines with J gene TRBJ2-7; 7 nucleotides line up with TRBD1. Germline-derived CDR1 and CDR2 are SNHLY and FYNNEI. After removal of 7 bases from V and 0 bases from J, the junction contained 3 bases not matched to a gene. This CDR3 is built from 13 residues. The CDR3 nucleotides read TGTGCCAGCACGCGACAGGGCTCCTACGAGCAGTACTTC. It codes for CASTRQGSYEQYF.

The chain has TRBV9 and TRBJ2-3; D may be TRBD2 (6 bases). Trimming took off 0 bases at V and 3 bases at J, with 14 bases between the two ends. Germline loops: CDR1 SGDLS, CDR2 YYNGEE. This CDR3 has 16 amino acids. The CDR3 here is CASSVGIRRGTDTQYF. The CDR3 bases are TGTGCCAGCAGCGTAGGGATCAGGCGGGGTACAGATACGCAGTATTTT. Full variable domain (remainder filled in from reference TRBV9 and TRBJ2-3): DSGVTQTPKHLITATGQRVTLRCSPRSGDLSVYWYQQSLDQGLQFLIQYYNGEERAKGNILERFSAQQFPDLHSELNLSSLELGDSALYFCASSVGIRRGTDTQYFGPGTRLTVL.

The rearrangement uses TRBV5-1 and TRBJ1-1; 9 nucleotides align to TRBD1. Germline CDR1 reads SGHRS; CDR2 reads YFSETQ. There are 16 residues in the CDR3. Losses at the gene ends were 4 bases for V and 5 bases for J; bases not matched to a gene: 12. This chain's CDR3 is CASSLGTGFSGTEAFF. DNA of the CDR3: TGCGCCAGCAGCCTAGGGACAGGGTTTAGTGGGACTGAAGCTTTCTTT.

This clone was found once. V and J are TRBV10-3 and TRBJ2-7, with 7 bases matching TRBD1. The CDR3 has 14 residues. Germline V gene data show CDR1 as ENHRY and CDR2 as SYGVKD. The V and J ends lost 10 bases and 0 bases, in that order; junction bases with no gene match: 9. The chain's CDR3 is CATSRDSSSYEQYF. CDR3 DNA: TGTGCCACCTCGAGGGACAGTAGCTCCTACGAGCAGTACTTC.

This sequence joins TRBV5-6 and TRBJ2-2; D possibly corresponds to TRBD1 (6 bases). V was trimmed by 6 bases and J by 3 bases, leaving 21 bases between them. Germline CDR1 SGHDT, CDR2 YYEEEE. The CDR3 spans 17 residues. CDR3 region: CASTRVNQGRHTGELFF. The CDR3 coding sequence is TGTGCCAGCACCCGGGTCAATCAGGGGCGGCACACCGGGGAGCTGTTTTTT.

The chain employs TRBV14 and TRBJ2-3; no reliable D call. This CDR3 is built from 15 residues. Trimming stripped 0 bases from V and 2 bases from J, with 9 bases between. Looked up from germline, CDR1 is SGHDN and CDR2 is FVKESK. This CDR3 is CASSQDLHPTDTQYF. The DNA of the CDR3 is TGTGCCAGCAGCCAAGATCTGCACCCCACAGATACGCAGTATTTT.

The V call is TRBV7-2, the J call TRBJ1-2; 9 bases align to TRBD1. J was trimmed by 8 bases and V by 3 bases; bases with no gene match: 7. Germline assignment: CDR1 SGHTA and CDR2 FQGNSA. The CDR3 contains 14 residues. The CDR3: CASSLSGTGNGYTF. In nucleotides, the CDR3 is TGTGCCAGCAGCTTGTCCGGGACAGGGAACGGCTACACCTTC.